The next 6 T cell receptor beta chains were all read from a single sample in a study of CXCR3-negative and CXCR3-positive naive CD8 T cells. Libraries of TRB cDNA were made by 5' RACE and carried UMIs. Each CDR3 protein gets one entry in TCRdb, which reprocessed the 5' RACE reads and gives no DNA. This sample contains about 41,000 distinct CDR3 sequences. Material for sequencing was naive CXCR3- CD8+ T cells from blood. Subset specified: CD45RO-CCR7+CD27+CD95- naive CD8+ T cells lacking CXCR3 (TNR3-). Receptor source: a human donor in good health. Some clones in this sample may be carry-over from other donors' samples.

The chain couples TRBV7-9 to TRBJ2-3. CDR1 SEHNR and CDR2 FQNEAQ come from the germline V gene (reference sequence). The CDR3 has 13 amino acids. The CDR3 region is CASSLSRTDTQYF.

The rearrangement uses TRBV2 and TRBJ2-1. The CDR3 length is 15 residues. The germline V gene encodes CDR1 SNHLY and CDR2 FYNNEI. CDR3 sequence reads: CASSEDVVSYNEQFF.

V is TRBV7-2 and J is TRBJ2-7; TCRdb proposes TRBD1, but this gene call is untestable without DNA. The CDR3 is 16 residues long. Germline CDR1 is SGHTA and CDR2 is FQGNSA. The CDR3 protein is CASSPLRGLPPEEQYF.

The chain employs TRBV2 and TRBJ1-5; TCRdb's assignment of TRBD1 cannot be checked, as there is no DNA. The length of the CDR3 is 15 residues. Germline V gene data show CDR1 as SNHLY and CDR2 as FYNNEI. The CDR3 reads CASSSGTDSNQPQHF.

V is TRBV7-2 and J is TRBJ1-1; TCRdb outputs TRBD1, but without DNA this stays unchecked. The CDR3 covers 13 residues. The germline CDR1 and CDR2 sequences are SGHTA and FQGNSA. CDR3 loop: CASRPAGGQLAFF.

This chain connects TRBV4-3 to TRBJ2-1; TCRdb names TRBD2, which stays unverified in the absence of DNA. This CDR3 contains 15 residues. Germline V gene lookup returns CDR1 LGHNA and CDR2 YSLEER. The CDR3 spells CASSLSRGGADEQFF.